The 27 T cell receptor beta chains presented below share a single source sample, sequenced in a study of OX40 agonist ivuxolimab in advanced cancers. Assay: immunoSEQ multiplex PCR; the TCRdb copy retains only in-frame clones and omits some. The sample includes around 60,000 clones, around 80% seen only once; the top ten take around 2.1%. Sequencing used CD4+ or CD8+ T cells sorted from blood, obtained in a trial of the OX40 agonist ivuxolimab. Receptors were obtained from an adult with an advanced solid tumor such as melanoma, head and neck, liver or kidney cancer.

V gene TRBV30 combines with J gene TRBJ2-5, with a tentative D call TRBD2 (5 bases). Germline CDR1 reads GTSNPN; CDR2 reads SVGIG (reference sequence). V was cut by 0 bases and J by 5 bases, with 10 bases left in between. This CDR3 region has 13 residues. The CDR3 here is CAWSVGLIETQYF. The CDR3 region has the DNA TGTGCCTGGAGTGTCGGACTGATTGAGACCCAGTACTTC.

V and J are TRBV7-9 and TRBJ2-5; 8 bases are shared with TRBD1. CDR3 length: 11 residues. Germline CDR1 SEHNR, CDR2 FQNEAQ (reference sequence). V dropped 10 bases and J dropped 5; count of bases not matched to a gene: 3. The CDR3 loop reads CATRTGETQYF. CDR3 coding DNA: TGTGCCACCAGGACAGGGGAGACCCAGTACTTC.

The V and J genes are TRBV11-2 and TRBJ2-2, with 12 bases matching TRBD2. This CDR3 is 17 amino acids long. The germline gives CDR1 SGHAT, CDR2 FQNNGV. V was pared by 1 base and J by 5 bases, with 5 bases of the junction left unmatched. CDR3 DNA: TGTGCCAGCAGCTTAGGCCTAGCGGGAGGGAAAACCGGGGAGCTGTTTTTT. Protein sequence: CASSLGLAGGKTGELFF.

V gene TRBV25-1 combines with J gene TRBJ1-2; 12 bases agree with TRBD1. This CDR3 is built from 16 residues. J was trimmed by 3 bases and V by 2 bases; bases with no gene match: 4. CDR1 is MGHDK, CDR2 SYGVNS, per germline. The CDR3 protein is CASSEEGTGGHYGYTF. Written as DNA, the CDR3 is TGTGCCAGCAGTGAAGAAGGGACAGGGGGCCACTATGGCTACACCTTC.

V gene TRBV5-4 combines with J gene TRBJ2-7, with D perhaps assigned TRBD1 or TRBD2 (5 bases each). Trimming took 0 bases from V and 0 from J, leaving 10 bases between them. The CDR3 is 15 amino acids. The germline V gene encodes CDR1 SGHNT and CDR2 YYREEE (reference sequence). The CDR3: CASSLEVGRSYEQYF. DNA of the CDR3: TGTGCCAGCAGCTTGGAGGTGGGACGCTCCTACGAGCAGTACTTC.

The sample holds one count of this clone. CDR3 residues: CASTPRGGEQFF. CDR3 coding DNA: TGTGCCAGTACCCCCCGCGGCGGAGAGCAGTTCTTC. The chain is built from TRBV19 and TRBJ2-1, with D hard to call. V lost 7 bases, J lost 10 bases, and 14 bases lay in between. Germline V gene data show CDR1 as LNHDA and CDR2 as SQIVND (reference sequence). CDR3 length equals 12 residues.

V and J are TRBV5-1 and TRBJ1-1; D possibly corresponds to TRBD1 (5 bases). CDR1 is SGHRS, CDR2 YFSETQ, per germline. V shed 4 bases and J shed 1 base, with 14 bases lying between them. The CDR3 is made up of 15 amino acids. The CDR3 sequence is CASSLLRRENTEAFF. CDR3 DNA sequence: TGCGCCAGCAGCCTACTCCGCAGGGAGAACACTGAAGCTTTCTTT.

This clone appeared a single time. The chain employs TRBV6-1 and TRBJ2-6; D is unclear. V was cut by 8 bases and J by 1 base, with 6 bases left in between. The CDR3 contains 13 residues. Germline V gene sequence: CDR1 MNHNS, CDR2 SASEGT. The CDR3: CASYRSGANVLTF. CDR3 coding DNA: TGTGCCAGCTACAGATCTGGGGCCAACGTCCTGACTTTC.

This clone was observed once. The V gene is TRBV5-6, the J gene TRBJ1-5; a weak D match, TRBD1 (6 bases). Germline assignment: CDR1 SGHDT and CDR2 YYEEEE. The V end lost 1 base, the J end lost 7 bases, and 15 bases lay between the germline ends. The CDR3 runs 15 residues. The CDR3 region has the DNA TGTGCCAGCAGCTTGTCCCCACAGGGAAACCAGCCCCAGCATTTT. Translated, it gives CASSLSPQGNQPQHF.

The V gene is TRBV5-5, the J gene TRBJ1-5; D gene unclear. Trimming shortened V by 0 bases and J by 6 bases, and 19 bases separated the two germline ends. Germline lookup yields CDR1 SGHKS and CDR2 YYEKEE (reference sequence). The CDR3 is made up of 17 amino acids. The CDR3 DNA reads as TGTGCCAGCAGCTTGGGAGTTTTGGCAGACGGAAGTCAGCCCCAGCATTTT. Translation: CASSLGVLADGSQPQHF.

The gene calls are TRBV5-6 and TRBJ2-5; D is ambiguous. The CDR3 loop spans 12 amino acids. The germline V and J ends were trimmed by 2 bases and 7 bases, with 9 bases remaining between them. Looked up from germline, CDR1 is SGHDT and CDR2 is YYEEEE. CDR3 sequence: CASSLGPRTQYF. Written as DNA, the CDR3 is TGTGCCAGCAGCTTAGGACCCCGGACCCAGTACTTC.

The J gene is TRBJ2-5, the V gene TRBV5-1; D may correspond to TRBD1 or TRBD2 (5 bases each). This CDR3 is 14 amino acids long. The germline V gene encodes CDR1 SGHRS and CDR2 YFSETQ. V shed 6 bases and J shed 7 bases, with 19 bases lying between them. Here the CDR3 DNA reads TGCGCCAGCAATCCTCTCGACAGTGCGGGGACCCAGTACTTC. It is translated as CASNPLDSAGTQYF.

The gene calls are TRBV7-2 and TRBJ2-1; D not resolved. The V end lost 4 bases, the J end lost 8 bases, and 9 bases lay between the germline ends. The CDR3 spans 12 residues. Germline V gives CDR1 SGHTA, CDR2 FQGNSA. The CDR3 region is CASSWDYDEQFF. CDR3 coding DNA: TGTGCCAGCAGCTGGGATTACGATGAGCAGTTCTTC.

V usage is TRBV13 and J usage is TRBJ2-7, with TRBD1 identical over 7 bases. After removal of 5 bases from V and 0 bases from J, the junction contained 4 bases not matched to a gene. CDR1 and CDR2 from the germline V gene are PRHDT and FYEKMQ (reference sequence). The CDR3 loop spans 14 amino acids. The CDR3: CASSRGQFSYEQYF. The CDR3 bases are TGTGCCAGCAGCAGGGGACAGTTCTCCTACGAGCAGTACTTC.

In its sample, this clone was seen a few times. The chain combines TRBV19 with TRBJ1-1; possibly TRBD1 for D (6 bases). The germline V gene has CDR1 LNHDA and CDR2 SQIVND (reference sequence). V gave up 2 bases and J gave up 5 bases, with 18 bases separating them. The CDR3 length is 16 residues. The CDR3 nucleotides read TGTGCCAGTAGTATACGCAGGGGTGGGGAGAGGACTGAAGCTTTCTTT. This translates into CASSIRRGGERTEAFF.

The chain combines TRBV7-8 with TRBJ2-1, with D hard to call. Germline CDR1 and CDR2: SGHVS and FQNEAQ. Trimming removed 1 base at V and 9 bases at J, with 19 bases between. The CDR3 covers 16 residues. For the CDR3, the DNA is TGTGCCAGCAGCTTAGACCTTATATCTATAAGTGGTGAGCAGTTCTTC. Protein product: CASSLDLISISGEQFF.

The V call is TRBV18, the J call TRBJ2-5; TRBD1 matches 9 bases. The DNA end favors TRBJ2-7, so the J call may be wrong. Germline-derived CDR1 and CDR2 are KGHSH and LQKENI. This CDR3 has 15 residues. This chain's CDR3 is CASSPPGTGYHEQYF. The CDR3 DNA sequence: TGTGCCAGCTCACCACCCGGGACAGGGTACCACGAGCAGTACTTC.

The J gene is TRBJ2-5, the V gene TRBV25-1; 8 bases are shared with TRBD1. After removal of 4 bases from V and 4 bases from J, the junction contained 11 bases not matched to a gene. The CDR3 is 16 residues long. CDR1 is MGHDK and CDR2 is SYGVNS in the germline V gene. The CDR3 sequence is CASSAPRTGKGETQYF. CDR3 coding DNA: TGTGCCAGCAGTGCCCCCAGGACAGGGAAAGGAGAGACCCAGTACTTC.

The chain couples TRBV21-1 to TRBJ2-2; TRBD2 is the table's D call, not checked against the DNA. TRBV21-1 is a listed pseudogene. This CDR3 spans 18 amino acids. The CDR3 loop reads CASSKRQSGETNTGELFF. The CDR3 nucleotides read TGTGCCAGCAGCAAAAGACAATCGGGGGAAACGAACACCGGGGAGCTGTTTTTT.

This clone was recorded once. The CDR3 sequence is CASRLTGTGRHEQYF. CDR3 bases: TGTGCCAGCAGACTGACCGGGACAGGGAGGCACGAGCAGTACTTC. The chain is built from TRBV11-2 and TRBJ2-7; 9 bases are shared with TRBD1. Germline V gene sequence: CDR1 SGHAT, CDR2 FQNNGV. V gave up 6 bases and J gave up 5 bases; unmatched junction bases: 11. CDR3 length equals 15 residues.

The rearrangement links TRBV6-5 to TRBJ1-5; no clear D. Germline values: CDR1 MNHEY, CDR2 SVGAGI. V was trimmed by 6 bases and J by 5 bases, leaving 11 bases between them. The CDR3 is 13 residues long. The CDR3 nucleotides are TGTGCCAGCAGCCTACGGGAGGATCAGCCCCAGCATTTT. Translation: CASSLREDQPQHF.

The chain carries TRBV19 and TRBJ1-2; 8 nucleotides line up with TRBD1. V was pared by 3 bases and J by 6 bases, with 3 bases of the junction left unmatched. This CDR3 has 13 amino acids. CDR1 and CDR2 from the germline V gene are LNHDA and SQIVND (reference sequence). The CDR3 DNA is TGTGCCAGTAGTATTCAGGGGGCTGATGGCTACACCTTC. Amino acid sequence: CASSIQGADGYTF. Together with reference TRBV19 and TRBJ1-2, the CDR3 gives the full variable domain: DGGITQSPKYLFRKEGQNVTLSCEQNLNHDAMYWYRQDPGQGLRLIYYSQIVNDFQKGDIAEGYSVSREKKESFPLTVTSAQKNPTAFYLCASSIQGADGYTFGSGTRLTVV.

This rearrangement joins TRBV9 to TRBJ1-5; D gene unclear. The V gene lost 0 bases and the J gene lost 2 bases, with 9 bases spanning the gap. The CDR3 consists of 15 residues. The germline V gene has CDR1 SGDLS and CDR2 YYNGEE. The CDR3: CASSVDGQGNQPQHF. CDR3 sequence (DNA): TGTGCCAGCAGCGTAGATGGGCAGGGCAATCAGCCCCAGCATTTT.

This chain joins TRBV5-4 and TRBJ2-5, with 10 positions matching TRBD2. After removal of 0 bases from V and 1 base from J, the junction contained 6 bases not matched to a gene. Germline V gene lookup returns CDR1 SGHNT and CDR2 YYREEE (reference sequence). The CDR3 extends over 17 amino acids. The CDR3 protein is CASSLGPSGGAQETQYF. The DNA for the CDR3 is TGTGCCAGCAGCTTGGGTCCGAGCGGGGGGGCCCAAGAGACCCAGTACTTC.

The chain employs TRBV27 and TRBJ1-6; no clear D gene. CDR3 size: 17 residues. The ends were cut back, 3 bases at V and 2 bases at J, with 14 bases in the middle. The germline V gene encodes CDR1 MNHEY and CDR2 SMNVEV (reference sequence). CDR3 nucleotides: TGTGCCAGCAGTTTGGGTAGAGGGAGGACCTATAATTCACCCCTCCACTTT. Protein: CASSLGRGRTYNSPLHF.

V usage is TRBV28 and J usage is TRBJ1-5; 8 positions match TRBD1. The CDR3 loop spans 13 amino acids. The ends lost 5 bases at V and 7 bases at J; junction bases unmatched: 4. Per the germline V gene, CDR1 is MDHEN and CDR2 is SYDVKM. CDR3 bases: TGTGCCAGCAGTACAGGGGGAAAACAGCCCCAGCATTTT. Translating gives CASSTGGKQPQHF.

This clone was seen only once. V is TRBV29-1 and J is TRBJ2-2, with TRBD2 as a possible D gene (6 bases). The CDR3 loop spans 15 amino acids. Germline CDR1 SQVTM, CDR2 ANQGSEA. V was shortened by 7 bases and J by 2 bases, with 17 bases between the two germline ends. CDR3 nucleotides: TGCAGCGCCCTCCCCGGGACTTTAAACACCGGGGAGCTGTTTTTT. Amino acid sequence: CSALPGTLNTGELFF.